This T cell receptor beta chain stems from a study of T-cell reconstitution after alpha-beta-depleted transplantation in children. CDR3 length: 14 amino acids. V was clipped by 6 bases and J by 3 bases; unmatched bases: 8. Germline V gene sequence: CDR1 MNHNS, CDR2 SASEGT. It was with unique molecular identifiers that the TCRbeta library was prepared. TCRdb processed the PCR reads anew with MiXCR; each CDR3 protein has one entry. The sample consists of around 380,000 distinct CDR3 sequences, roughly 11% of them appearing once. J is TRBJ2-7 and V is TRBV6-1, with 7 bases lining up with TRBD1. This TCR was sampled from a human donor who donated a stem cell graft to a child with acute myeloid leukemia. Sequencing used PBMCs from the stem cell graft donor, obtained from the stem cell graft. The CDR3 loop reads CASRRRGQNYEQYF. CDR3 nucleotides: TGTGCCAGCAGAAGAAGGGGGCAGAACTACGAGCAGTACTTC.